This is a list of T cell receptor beta chains from one sample in a study of blood T cell repertoires in COVID-19. Profiled with immunoSEQ multiplex PCR; TCRdb holds only in-frame clones, not every one. In the table there are roughly 47,000 clones, approximately 85% of which are singletons. The sequenced sample was peripheral blood. The receptors originated from a woman at least 80 years old with COVID-19, enrolled during active disease. CDR3s include the opening cysteine and the closing phenylalanine or tryptophan. The order of the fields is D gene, V gene, J gene, clone size, CDR3 DNA, CDR3 protein. A D gene is named only where the DNA matches it firmly. Size is stated for part of the rows, as once, few or many counts, or as a class when the clone is expanded.

>TRBD2|TRBV24-1|TRBJ2-2|few
TGTGCCACCAGTGATCCGGGACTAGCGGGAGGGCCCGGGGAGCTGTTTTTT
CATSDPGLAGGPGELFF
>TRBD1|TRBV5-1|TRBJ2-2|once
TGCGCCAGCAGCTTAACAGGGGGTAAGAACACCGGGGAGCTGTTTTTT
CASSLTGGKNTGELFF
>-|TRBV15|TRBJ1-4|-
TGTGCCACCAGCACGGGGTTTCCTGGAAATGAAAAACTGTTTTTT
CATSTGFPGNEKLFF
>TRBD1|TRBV19|TRBJ1-4|-
TGTGCCAGTAGTATTACCACCGGGACAGGGATTGAAAAACTGTTTTTT
CASSITTGTGIEKLFF
>TRBD1|TRBV7-2|TRBJ2-2|once
TGTGCCAGCAGCCTTGGACAGGCGGGCACCGGGGAGCTGTTTTTT
CASSLGQAGTGELFF
>-|TRBV7-3|TRBJ2-2|-
TGTGCCAGCAGCCAGGGGTTGGGCAGGGATACCGGGGAGCTGTTTTTT
CASSQGLGRDTGELFF
>TRBD1|TRBV5-1|TRBJ1-4|-
TGCGCCAGCAGCTACAGGGGTTTCGGGAATGAAAAACTGTTTTTT
CASSYRGFGNEKLFF
>TRBD1|TRBV6-6|TRBJ1-4|-
TGTGCCAGCAGTGACACGGACAGGGTGGGTGAAAAACTGTTTTTT
CASSDTDRVGEKLFF
>TRBD2|TRBV7-3|TRBJ2-5|few
TGTGCCAGCAGCCAAGGGACTAGGGAGACCCAGTACTTC
CASSQGTRETQYF
>-|TRBV5-8|TRBJ1-5|few
TGTGCCAGCAGCTTGGAACAGTATAGCAATCAGCCCCAGCATTTT
CASSLEQYSNQPQHF
>-|TRBV12-3/TRBV12-4|TRBJ1-5|-
TGTGCCAGCAGTTTAGACGGGAGTCAGCCCCAGCATTTT
CASSLDGSQPQHF
>-|TRBV6-1|TRBJ1-5|-
TGTGCCAGCAGTGAACAGGGGATCAATCAGCCCCAGCATTTT
CASSEQGINQPQHF
>TRBD2|TRBV6-6|TRBJ2-5|-
TGTGCCAGCAGTTACCCGATAGCGGGGGGGCGCGAGACCCAGTACTTC
CASSYPIAGGRETQYF
>TRBD2|TRBV7-3|TRBJ2-5|-
TGTGCCAGCAGCCGAATAGCGGGGGGACAAGAGACCCAGTACTTC
CASSRIAGGQETQYF
>-|TRBV11-2|TRBJ2-2|-
TGTGCCAGCAGCTCTTTACACGGGGAGCTGTTTTTT
CASSSLHGELFF
>TRBD1|TRBV7-9|TRBJ1-1|-
TGTGCCAGCAGCTTCGACAGGGGTAACACTGAAGCTTTCTTT
CASSFDRGNTEAFF
>TRBD1|TRBV27|TRBJ2-7|few
TGTGCCAGCAGTCCTCGGACAGGGTTAGTTTACGAGCAGTACTTC
CASSPRTGLVYEQYF
>TRBD2|TRBV27|TRBJ2-1|once
TGTGCCAGCAGTCCGCTAGCGGGAGGGCCTGGTGAGCAGTTCTTC
CASSPLAGGPGEQFF
>-|TRBV6-5|TRBJ1-2|-
TGTGCCAGCAGTCTACAGGGAACCTATGGCTACACCTTC
CASSLQGTYGYTF
>TRBD1|TRBV6-2/TRBV6-3|TRBJ1-2|-
TGTGCCAGCAGTTACAAACGACAGGGGATTGGTTACACCTTC
CASSYKRQGIGYTF
>TRBD2|TRBV6-5|TRBJ2-3|-
TGTGCCAGCAGTTCCCTAGCGGGGATGGGGACAGATACGCAGTATTTT
CASSSLAGMGTDTQYF
>TRBD1|TRBV5-6|TRBJ2-7|-
TGTGCCAGCCTTCCTGGGACAGGGGCGTACGAGCAGTACTTC
CASLPGTGAYEQYF
>-|TRBV28|TRBJ1-5|-
TGTGCCAGCGGGGGCGACACTAGCAATCAGCCCCAGCATTTT
CASGGDTSNQPQHF
>-|TRBV7-9|TRBJ2-4|once
TGTGCCAGCAGCCAAGACGGGGTGGGCAAAAACATTCAGTACTTC
CASSQDGVGKNIQYF
>TRBD1|TRBV6-5|TRBJ1-2|few
TGTGCCAGCACCGACAGGGATCTTGGCTACACCTTC
CASTDRDLGYTF
>-|TRBV6-5|TRBJ2-5|-
TGTGCCAGCAGTCCGACTAAAGAGACCCAGTACTTC
CASSPTKETQYF
>-|TRBV10-3|TRBJ1-1|-
TGTGCCATCAGTGCGTCCCCCGGGGGTGAGGGGAGTTACACTGAAGCTTTCTTT
CAISASPGGEGSYTEAFF
>TRBD1|TRBV18|TRBJ1-1|-
TGTGCCAGCTCCCCTTCTGGGGGGACAGGGGGCACTGAAGCTTTCTTT
CASSPSGGTGGTEAFF
>TRBD2|TRBV10-3|TRBJ2-3|-
TGTGCCATCAGTGAGTCCAGCGGGGGCACAGATACGCAGTATTTT
CAISESSGGTDTQYF
>-|TRBV2|TRBJ1-4|-
TGTGCCAGCAGCCGGTCTCGGGGGGAAAAACTGTTTTTT
CASSRSRGEKLFF
>TRBD2|TRBV7-9|TRBJ2-6|-
TGTGCCAGCAGCTTAGCGCTCGGGGGGGCGCTTGGGGCCAACGTCCTGACTTTC
CASSLALGGALGANVLTF
>-|TRBV15|TRBJ2-2|-
TGTGCCACCAGCAGACGAGGCTCCGGCGGGGAGCTGTTTTTT
CATSRRGSGGELFF
>-|TRBV10-3|TRBJ1-1|once
TGTGCCATCAGTGAGAACAGTAACACTGAAGCTTTCTTT
CAISENSNTEAFF
>-|TRBV12-3/TRBV12-4|TRBJ1-5|-
TGTGCCAGCAGTTTTTGGGAGAATCAGCCCCAGCATTTT
CASSFWENQPQHF
>TRBD2|TRBV18|TRBJ2-1|-
TGTGCCAGCTCACCAAGAGCCGCTAGCGGGGGGCAATACAATGAGCAGTTCTTC
CASSPRAASGGQYNEQFF
>-|TRBV28|TRBJ2-3|-
TGTGCCAGCAGTTTAGTACGGGGCACAGATACGCAGTATTTT
CASSLVRGTDTQYF
>TRBD1|TRBV5-1|TRBJ2-6|-
TGCGCCAGCAGCTTGGGGACAGGGATGGCTGGGGCCAACGTCCTGACTTTC
CASSLGTGMAGANVLTF
>TRBD1|TRBV4-1|TRBJ1-5|-
TGCGCCAGCAGCCCAGGGGGCATGGGGGGAAATCAGCCCCAGCATTTT
CASSPGGMGGNQPQHF
>-|TRBV7-2|TRBJ1-5|-
TGTGCCAGCAGCTCACCCCTCGGGGGGGCTCCGGGCAATCAGCCCCAGCATTTT
CASSSPLGGAPGNQPQHF
>-|TRBV3-1/TRBV3-2|TRBJ1-5|-
TGTGCCAGCAGCCAAGATTCGGGGGGCCAGCCCCAGCATTTT
CASSQDSGGQPQHF
>-|TRBV28|TRBJ1-4|once
TGTGCCAGCAGTTTATCTACCGGAAAACTGTTTTTT
CASSLSTGKLFF
>TRBD1|TRBV24-1|TRBJ2-2|-
TGTGCCACCAGTTGGGACAGGGCCGGGGAGCTGTTTTTT
CATSWDRAGELFF
>TRBD1|TRBV27|TRBJ2-3|-
TGTGCCAGCAGTTCGAAACAGGGGGCCCCCGGCACAGATACGCAGTATTTT
CASSSKQGAPGTDTQYF
>-|TRBV5-5|TRBJ2-6|-
TGTGCCAGCAGCGGGACACCAGTCTCTGGGGCCAACGTCCTGACTTTC
CASSGTPVSGANVLTF
>TRBD1|TRBV7-8|TRBJ2-7|-
TGTGCCAGCAGCCTCCGGGACAGGGGCTACGAGCAGTACTTC
CASSLRDRGYEQYF
>-|TRBV2|TRBJ2-6|-
TGTGCCAGCAGTCGCACGCGGGACGGGAGCTCTGGGGCCAACGTCCTGACTTTC
CASSRTRDGSSGANVLTF
>TRBD2|TRBV7-8|TRBJ2-3|-
TGTGCCAGCAGCCATAGGTTGGCTAGCGGGGGGGCCGGGACAGATACGCAGTATTTT
CASSHRLASGGAGTDTQYF
>TRBD1|TRBV18|TRBJ1-1|-
TGTGCCAGCTCACCCGGACAGGGGAGCACTGAAGCTTTCTTT
CASSPGQGSTEAFF
>-|TRBV13|TRBJ2-7|-
TGTGCCAGCAGCCTCCGGGACACCTACTACGAGCAGTACTTC
CASSLRDTYYEQYF
>-|TRBV7-2|TRBJ1-5|-
TGTGCCAGCAGCTTAGAACCAGTATCCCGCAATCAGCCCCAGCATTTT
CASSLEPVSRNQPQHF
>TRBD1|TRBV5-6|TRBJ1-2|-
TGTGCCAGCAGTGACAGGGGGCTTTATGGCTACACCTTC
CASSDRGLYGYTF
>TRBD1|TRBV5-4|TRBJ1-5|few
TGTGCCAGCAGCCTAACAGGGGGTAACCAGCCCCAGCATTTT
CASSLTGGNQPQHF
>-|TRBV7-2|TRBJ1-4|-
TGTGCCAGCAGCTTAACCAGGGCTAATGAAAAACTGTTTTTT
CASSLTRANEKLFF
>-|TRBV4-2|TRBJ2-1|-
TGTGCCAGCAGCCAAAAGGGCGGGGAAACCTACAATGAGCAGTTCTTC
CASSQKGGETYNEQFF
>TRBD1|TRBV19|TRBJ1-6|-
TGTGCCAGTAGTACCCGGGACAGGAATTCACCCCTCCACTTT
CASSTRDRNSPLHF